This TCR beta chain was captured by sequencing in a study of shared clonotypes between healthy human individuals. This clone was seen a single time. Its antigen is unidentified. Study findings and constraints: For naive CD4 cells, roughly 4.8% of clonotypes were shared across a few donors.

Here immunoSEQ multiplex PCR was the method, and the copy in TCRdb shows in-frame clones only, minus some. The table includes about 700,000 clones, around 92% detected once. As defined, naive CD8 cells were CD45RO-negative and positively selected for CCR7, with terminally differentiated effector memory CD45RA+ cells excluded. The study drew its donors from healthy HIV-negative adults without recent acute infections or vaccinations. The CDR3 is 12 amino acids. Germline CDR1 and CDR2: KGHSY and FQNENV. Between the trimmed V and J ends, which lost 2 bases and 3 bases, there was a span of 2 bases. The source of this sequence is a man younger than 40 in good health. This chain connects TRBV16 to TRBJ2-1; D call uncertain. The sample comprised naive CD8+ T cells sorted from blood. CDR3 sequence reads: CASSQVYNEQFF. CDR3 nucleotides: TGTGCCAGCAGCCAAGTCTACAATGAGCAGTTCTTC.